The 8 T cell receptor beta chains in this list originate from one sample, sequenced in a study of blood T cell repertoires in COVID-19. Assay used: immunoSEQ multiplex PCR; TCRdb lists only in-frame clones, some missing. This sample has 130,000 to 150,000 clones, with over 70% found just once. Sample: PBMCs or T cells enriched from blood (not recorded which). Receptors originate from a man in his sixties who had recovered from COVID-19.

The genes are TRBV28 and TRBJ1-2; the D gene is possibly TRBD1 (6 bases). The V end lost 6 bases, the J end lost 8 bases, and 7 bases lay between the germline ends. CDR3 length equals 10 residues. Germline values: CDR1 MDHEN, CDR2 SYDVKM. The CDR3 region is CASRRGGYTF. The CDR3 region has the DNA TGTGCCAGCAGAAGGGGGGGCTACACCTTC.

The V call is TRBV19, the J call TRBJ1-2; D is possibly TRBD1 (5 bases). Germline CDR1 reads LNHDA; CDR2 reads SQIVND (reference sequence). The CDR3 length is 11 residues. The V and J ends lost 6 bases and 6 bases respectively, with 8 bases between them. CDR3 sequence (DNA): TGTGCCAGTAGCCCAGGGCATGGCTACACCTTC. Its protein product is CASSPGHGYTF.

J is TRBJ2-1 and V is TRBV7-9, with D perhaps given as TRBD1 or TRBD2 (5 bases each). With 5 bases removed from V and 13 bases from J, the gap between germline ends came to 15 bases. CDR1 SEHNR and CDR2 FQNEAQ come from the germline V gene (reference sequence). This CDR3 comprises 12 residues. In nucleotides, the CDR3 is TGTGCCAGCAGCAGGGACCCGGACAAACAGTTCTTC. Its protein is CASSRDPDKQFF.

CDR3 residues: CASRGRRNEQFF. The DNA of the CDR3 is TGTGCCAGTCGCGGGAGGAGGAATGAGCAGTTCTTC. V gene TRBV19 combines with J gene TRBJ2-1; 8 nucleotides match TRBD2. Germline CDR1 reads LNHDA; CDR2 reads SQIVND (reference sequence). This CDR3 comprises 12 residues. With V trimmed by 8 bases and J by 7 bases, 4 bases remained unmatched.

The rearrangement links TRBV5-1 to TRBJ1-5; TRBD1 matches at 7 bases. CDR1 is SGHRS and CDR2 is YFSETQ in the germline V gene. J gave up 5 bases and V 4 bases, and 3 bases lay outside the gene matches. The CDR3 is 13 amino acids. Here the CDR3 DNA reads TGCGCCAGCAGCCGGACAGGCCATCAGCCCCAGCATTTT. Translation: CASSRTGHQPQHF.

The rearrangement joins TRBV28 to TRBJ1-1; D is possibly TRBD1 (5 bases). CDR1 is MDHEN, CDR2 SYDVKM, per germline. Trimming removed 6 bases from V and 5 bases from J, with 10 bases in between. CDR3 length: 12 amino acids. CDR3 nucleotide sequence: TGTGCCAGCAGCCCGGGGGGTACTGAAGCTTTCTTT. As protein: CASSPGGTEAFF.

The chain links TRBV5-5 to TRBJ2-7; TRBD1 is a possible D gene (7 bases). The germline V and J ends were trimmed by 1 base and 2 bases, with 13 bases remaining between them. The length of the CDR3 is 15 residues. Germline CDR1 reads SGHKS; CDR2 reads YYEKEE (reference sequence). This chain's CDR3 is CASSLFQGGAYEQYF. For the CDR3, the DNA is TGTGCCAGCAGCTTGTTTCAGGGGGGAGCCTACGAGCAGTACTTC.

The chain recombines TRBV6-5 with TRBJ1-5, with TRBD1 as a possible D gene (5 bases). This CDR3 has 15 amino acids. Trimming stripped 7 bases from V and 4 bases from J, with 17 bases between. Germline V lookup: CDR1 MNHEY, CDR2 SVGAGI. In nucleotides, the CDR3 is TGTGCCAGCACCCCTAATACGGGGGGGAATCAGCCCCAGCATTTT. Residues: CASTPNTGGNQPQHF.